The 30 T cell receptor beta chains listed next were all sequenced from one sample in a study of control samples from healthy donors and cancer patients (TCRdb year 2020). Libraries were built with the immunoSEQ multiplex PCR assay. The table was pulled from immuneACCESS by TCRdb, which kept in-frame rearrangements only. Such tables lose some clones; where checked, under half of the loss comes from unresolved V genes, and the rest has no known cause. Present in this sample are 150,000 to 200,000 clones, more than 80% of which were seen just once. Over 1.1% of the sample rests with the top ten. Sequenced: blood. The receptors stem from a man younger than 45 in good health.

The chain joins TRBV6-5 to TRBJ1-6; D is undetermined. The V gene lost 5 bases and the J gene lost 8 bases, with 10 bases spanning the gap. Per the germline V gene, CDR1 is MNHEY and CDR2 is SVGAGI. CDR3 length equals 13 residues. CDR3 sequence reads: CASSPVGDSPLHF. The CDR3 DNA reads TGTGCCAGCAGTCCCGTCGGGGATTCACCCCTCCACTTT.

V gene TRBV28 combines with J gene TRBJ2-2; 8 bases are a match to TRBD2. This CDR3 is 16 amino acids long. The J segment lost 4 bases and the V segment lost 6 bases, leaving 10 bases of the junction unmatched. Germline V CDR1 and CDR2: MDHEN, SYDVKM. The CDR3 protein is CASSPPGAGATGELFF. In nucleotides, the CDR3 is TGTGCCAGCAGCCCCCCTGGAGCGGGGGCCACCGGGGAGCTGTTTTTT.

The V call is TRBV7-2, the J call TRBJ1-6; no clear D gene. Germline-derived CDR1 and CDR2 are SGHTA and FQGNSA. The ends were cut back, 5 bases at V and 4 bases at J, with 9 bases in the middle. CDR3 length: 14 amino acids. DNA of the CDR3: TGTGCCAGCAGCCCCCAGGTTTATAATTCACCCCTCCACTTT. Translating gives CASSPQVYNSPLHF.

The J gene is TRBJ1-4, the V gene TRBV9; 9 bases align to TRBD1. Germline V gene sequence: CDR1 SGDLS, CDR2 YYNGEE. This CDR3 region has 15 residues. The V and J ends lost 3 bases and 4 bases, in that order; junction bases with no gene match: 4. The CDR3: CASSAQGADNEKLFF. CDR3 coding DNA: TGTGCCAGCAGCGCACAGGGGGCCGATAATGAAAAACTGTTTTTT.

J is TRBJ1-1 and V is TRBV24-1, with TRBD1 matching 7 bases. The V segment lost 8 bases and the J segment 1 base; nucleotides outside the gene matches: 6. The CDR3 sequence is 14 residues long. Germline V gene lookup returns CDR1 KGHDR and CDR2 SFDVKD. CDR3 sequence: CATTDNRGNTEAFF. For the CDR3, the DNA is TGTGCCACCACCGACAACAGGGGGAACACTGAAGCTTTCTTT.

The chain couples TRBV4-1 to TRBJ2-3; no definite D call. The germline V gene has CDR1 MGHRA and CDR2 YSYEKL. Trimming took 3 bases from V and 2 from J, leaving 9 bases between them. This CDR3 is 14 amino acids long. The CDR3 is CASSQAHNTDTQYF. The DNA for the CDR3 is TGCGCCAGCAGCCAGGCTCATAACACAGATACGCAGTATTTT.

The chain uses TRBV13 and TRBJ2-7; 7 nucleotides match TRBD2. The ends lost 4 bases at V and 2 bases at J; junction bases unmatched: 8. CDR1 PRHDT and CDR2 FYEKMQ come from the germline V gene (reference sequence). The CDR3 runs 15 residues. This chain's CDR3 is CASSSPQRGPYEQYF. The CDR3 bases are TGTGCCAGCAGCTCTCCCCAGCGGGGACCCTACGAGCAGTACTTC.

V gene TRBV7-8 combines with J gene TRBJ2-3; the match to TRBD2 covers 7 bases. The CDR3 extends over 14 amino acids. Unmatched junction bases numbered 6, after V lost 8 bases and J lost 1 base. Germline CDR1 reads SGHVS; CDR2 reads FQNEAQ. DNA for the CDR3: TGTGCCAGCGTGACTAGCTATGGCACAGATACGCAGTATTTT. Translation: CASVTSYGTDTQYF. Supplemented by reference TRBV7-8 and TRBJ2-3, the full variable domain reads GAGVSQSPRYKVAKRGQDVALRCDPISGHVSLFWYQQALGQGPEFLTYFQNEAQLDKSGLPSDRFFAERPEGSVSTLKIQRTQQEDSAVYLCASVTSYGTDTQYFGPGTRLTVL.

This clone was observed a few times. The V and J genes are TRBV5-4 and TRBJ1-3; the D gene is possibly TRBD1 (6 bases). CDR1 is SGHNT, CDR2 YYREEE, per germline (reference sequence). The CDR3 covers 13 residues. The V end was cut by 5 bases, the J end by 6 bases, with 12 bases between. Written as DNA, the CDR3 is TGTGCCAGCAGTCAAGGACAGTCAAACACCATATATTTT. Amino acid sequence: CASSQGQSNTIYF.

The chain recombines TRBV19 with TRBJ2-7; perhaps TRBD1 as D (5 bases). This CDR3 has 12 amino acids. V was cut by 5 bases and J by 0 bases, with 5 bases left in between. Germline CDR1 is LNHDA and CDR2 is SQIVND (reference sequence). CDR3 coding DNA: TGTGCCAGTAGTGGGGCCTCCTACGAGCAGTACTTC. Its protein is CASSGASYEQYF.

This clone came up once. The rearrangement uses TRBV11-1 and TRBJ2-1; TRBD2 agrees at 8 bases. With 2 bases clipped from V and 5 bases from J, the junction kept 5 bases outside the gene matches. The length of the CDR3 is 15 residues. Germline V gives CDR1 SGHAT, CDR2 FQDESV (reference sequence). CDR3 sequence: CASSLSSGMDNEQFF. CDR3 nucleotides: TGTGCCAGCAGCTTAAGTAGCGGGATGGACAATGAGCAGTTCTTC. Filled out from reference TRBV11-1 and TRBJ2-1, the complete variable domain reads EAEVAQSPRYKITEKSQAVAFWCDPISGHATLYWYRQILGQGPELLVQFQDESVVDDSQLPKDRFSAERLKGVDSTLKIQPAELGDSAMYLCASSLSSGMDNEQFFGPGTRLTVL.

This clone was observed once. The gene calls are TRBV5-1 and TRBJ1-2; TRBD1 agrees at 9 bases. Trimming at V came to 0 bases and at J to 2 bases, leaving 2 bases not matched to a gene. CDR3 size: 15 residues. CDR1 and CDR2 (germline): SGHRS, YFSETQ. CDR3 protein: CASSLGQGENYGYTF. The CDR3 DNA is TGCGCCAGCAGCTTGGGACAGGGGGAGAACTATGGCTACACCTTC.

The chain employs TRBV12-5 and TRBJ1-1, with D hard to call. Germline V gene sequence: CDR1 LGHNT, CDR2 FRNRAP. With 2 bases removed from V and 2 bases from J, the gap between germline ends came to 6 bases. The CDR3 runs 13 residues. DNA for the CDR3: TGTGCTAGTGGTTTGCTACCAAACACTGAAGCTTTCTTT. Encoded protein: CASGLLPNTEAFF.

There are a few counts of this clone. The genes are TRBV27 and TRBJ2-1, with D perhaps matching TRBD1 (5 bases). This CDR3 contains 15 residues. From germline, CDR1 is MNHEY and CDR2 SMNVEV (reference sequence). V lost 3 bases to trimming and J lost 5 bases, with 14 bases between them. The CDR3 DNA reads as TGTGCCAGCAGTTTCTGGTCAGGGTATAACAATGAGCAGTTCTTC. Translation gives CASSFWSGYNNEQFF.

V gene TRBV10-3 combines with J gene TRBJ2-3; D uncertain. Trimming left V 2 bases short and J 2 bases short, with 8 bases between. The CDR3 totals 14 residues. Per germline, CDR1 ENHRY and CDR2 SYGVKD. CDR3 in DNA: TGTGCCATCAGTGAGCCCTCGAACACAGATACGCAGTATTTT. This translates into CAISEPSNTDTQYF.

With regard to this clone: At the DNA level, this CDR3 is encoded by other sequences in the same sample as well. The rearrangement links TRBV5-6 to TRBJ2-3; D call uncertain. V was trimmed by 0 bases and J by 3 bases, leaving 2 bases between them. The germline V gene has CDR1 SGHDT and CDR2 YYEEEE. The CDR3 is made up of 12 amino acids. The chain's CDR3 is CASSLATDTQYF. For the CDR3, the DNA is TGTGCCAGCAGCTTGGCAACAGATACGCAGTATTTT.

The rearrangement joins TRBV3-1 (or the pseudogene TRBV3-2) to TRBJ2-2; a possible D gene is TRBD1 (6 bases). Looked up from germline, CDR1 is LGHDT and CDR2 is YNNKEL (reference sequence). The ends were cut back, 5 bases at V and 4 bases at J, with 14 bases in the middle. The CDR3 is made up of 15 amino acids. The CDR3 is CASSNRDVGTGELFF. DNA of the CDR3: TGTGCCAGCAGCAACAGGGATGTTGGCACCGGGGAGCTGTTTTTT.

This chain joins TRBV9 and TRBJ2-1, with TRBD2 identical over 14 bases. Germline V lookup: CDR1 SGDLS, CDR2 YYNGEE. The CDR3 is 15 residues long. V was pared by 3 bases and J by 7 bases, with 3 bases of the junction left unmatched. Here the CDR3 DNA reads TGTGCCAGCAGCGGCGGGACTAGCGGGAGAAATGAGCAGTTCTTC. It yields the protein CASSGGTSGRNEQFF.

In its sample, this clone was seen once. CDR3 DNA sequence: TGTGCCACCGCCGGGGCAGACAAAAGCTCCTACAATGAGCAGTTCTTC. The encoded protein is CATAGADKSSYNEQFF. The rearrangement uses TRBV15 and TRBJ2-1; D is tentatively TRBD1 or TRBD2 (5 bases each). V lost 8 bases, J lost 0 bases, and 17 bases lay in between. This CDR3 has 16 amino acids. Germline CDR1 LNHNV, CDR2 YYDKDF (reference sequence).

The CDR3 DNA reads TGTGCCAGCAGTTTATTTGGGGAAGGTGAGCAGTTCTTC. This sequence encodes CASSLFGEGEQFF. The chain is built from TRBV27 and TRBJ2-1; no definite D call. This CDR3 has 13 residues. Germline CDR1 reads MNHEY; CDR2 reads SMNVEV (reference sequence). Trimming shortened V by 1 base and J by 9 bases, and 10 bases separated the two germline ends.

Here the CDR3 reads CASSYRYRGRDQPQHF. The CDR3 bases are TGTGCCAGCAGTTACCGTTACCGGGGACGGGACCAGCCCCAGCATTTT. The V gene is TRBV6-6, the J gene TRBJ1-5; D is perhaps TRBD1 (5 bases). CDR1 MNHNY and CDR2 SVGAGI come from the germline V gene (reference sequence). Between the trimmed V and J ends, which lost 2 bases and 7 bases, there was a span of 18 bases. The length of the CDR3 is 16 residues.

Concerning this clone: This specimen includes other DNA sequences encoding the same CDR3. The chain carries TRBV9 and TRBJ1-2; 7 nucleotides match TRBD1. Germline-derived CDR1 and CDR2 are SGDLS and YYNGEE. This CDR3 is 15 amino acids long. J gave up 6 bases and V 3 bases, and 11 bases lay outside the gene matches. This CDR3 is CASSGGPGGRNGYTF. In nucleotides, the CDR3 is TGTGCCAGCAGCGGGGGGCCAGGGGGGCGGAATGGCTACACCTTC.

The rearrangement links TRBV6-5 to TRBJ2-2; D may be TRBD1 (6 bases). V was cut by 7 bases and J by 4 bases, with 13 bases left in between. From germline, CDR1 is MNHEY and CDR2 SVGAGI. The CDR3 consists of 14 residues. CDR3 region: CASIRGGSTGELFF. In nucleotides, the CDR3 is TGTGCCAGCATCCGAGGGGGTAGCACCGGGGAGCTGTTTTTT.

The rearrangement joins TRBV30 to TRBJ2-7; 8 bases align to TRBD1. The CDR3 contains 18 residues. Germline V gene data show CDR1 as GTSNPN and CDR2 as SVGIG (reference sequence). Germline trimming cut 0 bases from V and 0 bases from J; bases unmatched to any gene: 13. CDR3 DNA: TGTGCCTGGAGTGTACTTTTAGGACAGGGTCCCCTCTCCTACGAGCAGTACTTC. Residues: CAWSVLLGQGPLSYEQYF.

This chain joins TRBV30 and TRBJ1-1; D uncertain. From germline, CDR1 is GTSNPN and CDR2 SVGIG (reference sequence). V was pared by 3 bases and J by 1 base, with 9 bases between. This CDR3 is built from 13 residues. The CDR3 nucleotides are TGTGCCTGGAGCGTCGAGGCGAACACTGAAGCTTTCTTT. Translated: CAWSVEANTEAFF.

V usage is TRBV28 and J usage is TRBJ2-2; TRBD1 or TRBD2 may be the D gene (5 bases each). This CDR3 spans 15 amino acids. V lost 2 bases and J 10 bases, leaving 17 bases between the germline ends. CDR1 MDHEN and CDR2 SYDVKM come from the germline V gene. CDR3 in amino acids: CASSLGNRGNKELFF. The CDR3 DNA follows: TGTGCCAGCAGTTTAGGAAACCGGGGCAACAAGGAGCTGTTTTTT. Combining the CDR3 with reference TRBV28 and TRBJ2-2 gives the whole variable domain DVKVTQSSRYLVKRTGEKVFLECVQDMDHENMFWYRQDPGLGLRLIYFSYDVKMKEKGDIPEGYSVSREKKERFSLILESASTNQTSMYLCASSLGNRGNKELFFGEGSRLTVL.

The rearrangement joins TRBV6-1 to TRBJ2-1, with D uncertain. Trimming removed 2 bases at V and 8 bases at J, with 1 base between. The germline V gene has CDR1 MNHNS and CDR2 SASEGT. The CDR3 is 10 residues long. DNA for the CDR3: TGTGCCAGCAGTGAATATGAGCAGTTCTTC. Residues: CASSEYEQFF.

V and J are TRBV7-2 and TRBJ2-3, with 8 bases matching TRBD2. This CDR3 region has 13 residues. Germline V gives CDR1 SGHTA, CDR2 FQGNSA. With 9 bases clipped from V and 0 bases from J, the junction kept 2 bases outside the gene matches. CDR3 DNA: TGTGCCAGTAAGCGGGGGAGCACAGATACGCAGTATTTT. It codes for CASKRGSTDTQYF.

This clone was seen once. The chain is built from TRBV18 and TRBJ2-4; 8 bases are a match to TRBD1. J was trimmed by 0 bases and V by 4 bases; bases with no gene match: 8. CDR1 and CDR2 (germline): KGHSH, LQKENI. The length of the CDR3 is 17 residues. In DNA, the CDR3 is TGTGCCAGCTCACTACTAGGACAGGGACTAGCCAAAAACATTCAGTACTTC. Translated, it gives CASSLLGQGLAKNIQYF.

The V and J genes are TRBV12-3 or TRBV12-4 and TRBJ1-6; D is uncertain. V lost 4 bases, J lost 7 bases, and 5 bases lay in between. The CDR3 spans 12 residues. Here the CDR3 reads CASSSGNSPLHF. The CDR3 DNA reads as TGTGCCAGCAGTTCTGGAAATTCACCCCTCCACTTT.